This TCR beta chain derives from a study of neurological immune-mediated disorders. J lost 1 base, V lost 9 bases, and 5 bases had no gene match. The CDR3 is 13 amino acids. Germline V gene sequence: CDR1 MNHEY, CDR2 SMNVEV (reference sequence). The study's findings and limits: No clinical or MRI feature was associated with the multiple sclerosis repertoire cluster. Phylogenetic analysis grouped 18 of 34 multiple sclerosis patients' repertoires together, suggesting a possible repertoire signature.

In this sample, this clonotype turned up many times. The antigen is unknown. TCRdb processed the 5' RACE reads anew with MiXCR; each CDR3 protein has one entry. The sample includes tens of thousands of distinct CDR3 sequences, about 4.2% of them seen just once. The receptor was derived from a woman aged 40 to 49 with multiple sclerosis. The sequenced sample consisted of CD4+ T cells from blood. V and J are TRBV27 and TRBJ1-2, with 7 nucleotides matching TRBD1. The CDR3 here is CASSDRINYGYTF. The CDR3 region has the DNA TGTGCCAGTTCGGACAGGATTAACTATGGCTACACCTTC.